This T cell receptor (beta chain) derives from a study of regulatory T cells in long-lasting Graves disease. Study outcomes and limitations: Rather than thyroid tissue, only peripheral blood underwent study. Persistent patients shared more public clonotypes (about 3,000) than newly diagnosed patients (966). Persistent cases favored TRBV28, TRBJ1-2 and TRBJ2-5.

The CDR3 extends over 12 amino acids. With 3 bases removed from V and 0 bases from J, the gap between germline ends came to 3 bases. CDR1 and CDR2 from the germline V gene are SQVTM and ANQGSEA. Time point here: newly diagnosed GD, antithyroid drugs for less than 3 months. Preparation of the TCR library used RNA extracted from PBMCs. An endocrinology department in Xi'an, China, supplied the patients. The authors built TCR beta libraries using iRepertoire HTBI primers and Arm-PCR of CDR3 regions. TCRdb re-derived calls from the multiplex PCR reads in MiXCR, one entry per CDR3 protein. This sample yields about 380,000 distinct CDR3 sequences, of which roughly a sixth are seen a single time; about a fifth belongs to the top ten. With regard to this clonotype: Its antigen is unknown.

The input for sequencing was peripheral blood mononuclear cells (PBMCs), taken at new diagnosis, from a patient treated with antithyroid drugs. This sequence originates from a female donor with Graves disease. This chain connects TRBV29-1 to TRBJ2-4; no definite D call. CDR3 sequence: CSVEVAKNIQYF. CDR3 sequence (DNA): TGCAGCGTTGAGGTAGCCAAAAACATTCAGTACTTC.